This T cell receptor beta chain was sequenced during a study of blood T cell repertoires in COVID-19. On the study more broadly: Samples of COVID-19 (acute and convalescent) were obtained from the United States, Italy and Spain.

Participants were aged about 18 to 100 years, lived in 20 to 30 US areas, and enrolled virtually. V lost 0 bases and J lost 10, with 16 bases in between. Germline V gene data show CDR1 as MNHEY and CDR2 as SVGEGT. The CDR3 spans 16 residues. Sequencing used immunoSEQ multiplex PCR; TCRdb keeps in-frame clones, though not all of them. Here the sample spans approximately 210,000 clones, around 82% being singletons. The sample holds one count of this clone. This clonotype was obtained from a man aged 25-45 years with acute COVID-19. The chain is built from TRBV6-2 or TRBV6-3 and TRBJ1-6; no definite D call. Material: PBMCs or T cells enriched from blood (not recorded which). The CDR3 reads CASSYSKAFPGSPLHF. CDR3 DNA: TGTGCCAGCAGTTACTCGAAGGCGTTTCCAGGCTCACCCCTCCACTTT.